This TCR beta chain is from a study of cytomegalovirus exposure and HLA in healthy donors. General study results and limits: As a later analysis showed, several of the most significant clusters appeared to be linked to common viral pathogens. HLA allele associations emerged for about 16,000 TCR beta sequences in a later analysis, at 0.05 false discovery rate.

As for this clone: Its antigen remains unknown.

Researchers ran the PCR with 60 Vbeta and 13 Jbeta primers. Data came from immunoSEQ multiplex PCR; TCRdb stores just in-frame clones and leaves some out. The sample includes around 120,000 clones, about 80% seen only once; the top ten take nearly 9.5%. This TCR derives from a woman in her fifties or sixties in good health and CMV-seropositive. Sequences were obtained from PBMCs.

Here the CDR3 reads CAWSLRGGLVTQYF. For the CDR3, the DNA is TGTGCCTGGAGCCTACGCGGGGGTCTTGTGACCCAGTACTTC. V usage is TRBV30 and J usage is TRBJ2-5; 7 bases match TRBD2. The V gene's germline CDR1 is GTSNPN and CDR2 SVGIG (reference sequence). With V trimmed by 3 bases and J by 7 bases, 11 bases remained unmatched. This CDR3 spans 14 amino acids.